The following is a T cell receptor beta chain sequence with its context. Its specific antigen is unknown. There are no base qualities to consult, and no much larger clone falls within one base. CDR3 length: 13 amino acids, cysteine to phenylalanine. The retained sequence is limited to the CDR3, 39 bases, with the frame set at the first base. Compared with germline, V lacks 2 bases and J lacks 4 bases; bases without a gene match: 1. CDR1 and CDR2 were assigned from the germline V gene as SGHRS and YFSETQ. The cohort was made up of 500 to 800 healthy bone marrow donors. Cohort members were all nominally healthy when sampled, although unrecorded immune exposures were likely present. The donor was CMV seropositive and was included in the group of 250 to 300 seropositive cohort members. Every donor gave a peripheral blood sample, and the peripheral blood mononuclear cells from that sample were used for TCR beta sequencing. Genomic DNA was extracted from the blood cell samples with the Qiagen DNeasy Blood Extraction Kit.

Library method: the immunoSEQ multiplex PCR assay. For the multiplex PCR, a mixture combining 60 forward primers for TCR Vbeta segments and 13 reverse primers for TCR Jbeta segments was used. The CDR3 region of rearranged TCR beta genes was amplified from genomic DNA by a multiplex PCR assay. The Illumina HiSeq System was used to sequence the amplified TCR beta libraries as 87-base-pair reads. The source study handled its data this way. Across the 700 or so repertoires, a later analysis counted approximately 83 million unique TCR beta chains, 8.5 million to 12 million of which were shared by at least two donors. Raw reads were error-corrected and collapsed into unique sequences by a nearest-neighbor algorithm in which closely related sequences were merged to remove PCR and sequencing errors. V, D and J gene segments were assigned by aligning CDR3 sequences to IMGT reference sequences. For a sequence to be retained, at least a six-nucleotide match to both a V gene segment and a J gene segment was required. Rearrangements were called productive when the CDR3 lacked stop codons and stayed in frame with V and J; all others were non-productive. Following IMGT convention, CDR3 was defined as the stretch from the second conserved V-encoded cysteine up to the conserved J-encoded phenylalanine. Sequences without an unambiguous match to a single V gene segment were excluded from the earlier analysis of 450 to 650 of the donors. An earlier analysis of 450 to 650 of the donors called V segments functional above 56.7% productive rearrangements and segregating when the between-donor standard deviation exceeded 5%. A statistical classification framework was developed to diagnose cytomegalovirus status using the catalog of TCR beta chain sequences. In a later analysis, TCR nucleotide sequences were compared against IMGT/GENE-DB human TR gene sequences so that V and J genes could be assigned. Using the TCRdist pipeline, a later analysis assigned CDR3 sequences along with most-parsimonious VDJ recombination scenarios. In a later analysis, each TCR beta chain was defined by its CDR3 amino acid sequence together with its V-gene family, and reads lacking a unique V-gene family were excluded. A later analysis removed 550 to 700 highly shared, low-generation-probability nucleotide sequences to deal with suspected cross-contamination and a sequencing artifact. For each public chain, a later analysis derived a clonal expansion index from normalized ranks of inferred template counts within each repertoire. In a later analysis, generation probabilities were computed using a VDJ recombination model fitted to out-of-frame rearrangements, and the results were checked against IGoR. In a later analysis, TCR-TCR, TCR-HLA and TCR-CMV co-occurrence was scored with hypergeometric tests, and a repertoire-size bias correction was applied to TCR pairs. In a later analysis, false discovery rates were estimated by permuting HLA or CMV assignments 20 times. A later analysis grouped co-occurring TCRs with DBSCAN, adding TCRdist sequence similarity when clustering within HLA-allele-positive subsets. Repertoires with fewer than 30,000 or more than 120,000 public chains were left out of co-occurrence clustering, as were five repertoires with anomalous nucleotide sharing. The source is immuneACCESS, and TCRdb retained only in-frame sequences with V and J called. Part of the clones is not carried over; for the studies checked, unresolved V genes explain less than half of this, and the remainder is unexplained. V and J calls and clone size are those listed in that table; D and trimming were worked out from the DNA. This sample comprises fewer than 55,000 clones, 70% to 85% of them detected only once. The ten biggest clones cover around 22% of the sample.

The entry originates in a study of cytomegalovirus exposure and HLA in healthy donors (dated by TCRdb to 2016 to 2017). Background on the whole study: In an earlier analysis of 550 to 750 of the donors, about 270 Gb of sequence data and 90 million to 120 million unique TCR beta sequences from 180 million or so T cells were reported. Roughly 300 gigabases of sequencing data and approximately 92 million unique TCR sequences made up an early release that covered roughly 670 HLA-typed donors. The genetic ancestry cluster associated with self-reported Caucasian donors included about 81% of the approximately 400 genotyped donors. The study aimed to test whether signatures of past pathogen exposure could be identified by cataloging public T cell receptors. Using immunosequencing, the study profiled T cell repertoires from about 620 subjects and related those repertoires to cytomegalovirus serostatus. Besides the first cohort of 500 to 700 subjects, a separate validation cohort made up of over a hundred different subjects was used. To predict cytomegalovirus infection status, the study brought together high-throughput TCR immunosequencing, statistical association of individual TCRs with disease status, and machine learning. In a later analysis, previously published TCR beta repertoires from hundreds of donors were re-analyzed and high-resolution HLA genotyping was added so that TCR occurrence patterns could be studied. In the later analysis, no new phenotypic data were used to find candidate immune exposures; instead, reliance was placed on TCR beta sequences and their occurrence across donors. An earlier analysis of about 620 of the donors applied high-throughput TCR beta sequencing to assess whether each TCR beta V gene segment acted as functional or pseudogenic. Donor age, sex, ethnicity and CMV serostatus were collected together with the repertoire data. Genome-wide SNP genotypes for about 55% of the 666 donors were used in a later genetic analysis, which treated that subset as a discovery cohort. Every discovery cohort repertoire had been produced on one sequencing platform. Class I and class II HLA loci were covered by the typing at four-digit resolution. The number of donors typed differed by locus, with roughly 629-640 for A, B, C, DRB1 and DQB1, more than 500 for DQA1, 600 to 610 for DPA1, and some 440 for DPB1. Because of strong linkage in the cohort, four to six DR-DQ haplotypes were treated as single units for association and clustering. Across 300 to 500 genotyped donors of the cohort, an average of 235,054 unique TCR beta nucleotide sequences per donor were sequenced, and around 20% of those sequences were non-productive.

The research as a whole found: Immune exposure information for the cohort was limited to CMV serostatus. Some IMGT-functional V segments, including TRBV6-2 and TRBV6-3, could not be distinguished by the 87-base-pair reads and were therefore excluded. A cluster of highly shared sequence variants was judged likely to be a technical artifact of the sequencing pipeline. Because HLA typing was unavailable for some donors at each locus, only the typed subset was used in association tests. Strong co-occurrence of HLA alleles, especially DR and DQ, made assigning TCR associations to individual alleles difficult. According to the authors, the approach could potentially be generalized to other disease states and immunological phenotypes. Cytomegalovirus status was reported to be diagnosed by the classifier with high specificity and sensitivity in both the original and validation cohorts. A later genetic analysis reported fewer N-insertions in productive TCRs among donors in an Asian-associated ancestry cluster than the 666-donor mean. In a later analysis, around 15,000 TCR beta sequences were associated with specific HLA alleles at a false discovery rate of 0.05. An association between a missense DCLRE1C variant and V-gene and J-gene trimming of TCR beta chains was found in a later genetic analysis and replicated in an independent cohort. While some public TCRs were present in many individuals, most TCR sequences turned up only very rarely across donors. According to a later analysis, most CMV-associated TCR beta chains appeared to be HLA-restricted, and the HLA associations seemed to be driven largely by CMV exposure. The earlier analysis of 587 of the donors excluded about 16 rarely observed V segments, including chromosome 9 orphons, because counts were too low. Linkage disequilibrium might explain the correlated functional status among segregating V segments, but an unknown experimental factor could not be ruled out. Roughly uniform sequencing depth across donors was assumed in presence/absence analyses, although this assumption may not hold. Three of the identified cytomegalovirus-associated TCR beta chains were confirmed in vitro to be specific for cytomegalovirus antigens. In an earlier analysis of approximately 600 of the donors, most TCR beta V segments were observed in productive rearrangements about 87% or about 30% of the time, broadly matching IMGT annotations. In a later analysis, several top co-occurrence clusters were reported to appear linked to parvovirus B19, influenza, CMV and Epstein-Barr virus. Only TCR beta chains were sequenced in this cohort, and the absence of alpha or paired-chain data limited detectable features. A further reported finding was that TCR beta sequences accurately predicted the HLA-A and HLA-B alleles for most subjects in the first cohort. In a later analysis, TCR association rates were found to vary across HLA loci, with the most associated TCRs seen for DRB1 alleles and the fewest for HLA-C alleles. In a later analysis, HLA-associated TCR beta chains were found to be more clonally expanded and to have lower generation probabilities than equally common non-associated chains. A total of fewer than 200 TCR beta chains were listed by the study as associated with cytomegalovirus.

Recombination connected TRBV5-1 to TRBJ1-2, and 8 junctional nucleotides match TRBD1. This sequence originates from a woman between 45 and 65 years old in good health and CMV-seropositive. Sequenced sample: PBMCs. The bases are TGCGCCAGCAGCTTACAGGGGGGCTATGGCTACACCTTC. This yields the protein CASSLQGGYGYTF.